This T cell receptor (beta chain) was recorded in a study of radiotherapy plus CTLA-4 blockade in lung cancer. Deletions cut 3 bases from V and 5 bases from J, with 11 bases between. The germline CDR1 and CDR2 sequences are KGHSH and LQKENI. The CDR3 spans 14 residues. Here immunoSEQ multiplex PCR was the method, and the copy in TCRdb shows in-frame clones only, minus some. The table has 65,000 to 70,000 clones, roughly 78% seen once. This chain uses TRBV18 with TRBJ2-1; D uncertain. The TCR sequence derives from a human donor with non-small cell lung cancer who had a complete response to radiotherapy plus ipilimumab. This material consisted of peripheral blood, taken from a patient treated with radiotherapy plus ipilimumab. The DNA for the CDR3 is TGTGCCAGCTCACCTATCCGGGTCCACAATGAGCAGTTCTTC. Protein product: CASSPIRVHNEQFF. Combining the CDR3 with reference TRBV18 and TRBJ2-1 gives the whole variable domain NAGVMQNPRHLVRRRGQEARLRCSPMKGHSHVYWYRQLPEEGLKFMVYLQKENIIDESGMPKERFSAEFPKEGPSILRIQQVVRGDSAAYFCASSPIRVHNEQFFGPGTRLTVL.